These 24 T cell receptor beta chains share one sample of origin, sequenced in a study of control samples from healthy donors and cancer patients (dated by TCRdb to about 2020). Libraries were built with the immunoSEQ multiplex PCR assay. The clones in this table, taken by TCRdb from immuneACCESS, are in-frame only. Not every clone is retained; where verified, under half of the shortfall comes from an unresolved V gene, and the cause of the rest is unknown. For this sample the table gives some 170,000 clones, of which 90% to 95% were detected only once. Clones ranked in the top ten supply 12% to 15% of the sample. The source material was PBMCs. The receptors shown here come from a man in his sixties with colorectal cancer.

CDR3 coding DNA: TGTGCCAGCAGCCAAGGGAGGGTTCCTGGGGAGCAGTACTTC. Translated: CASSQGRVPGEQYF. The chain joins TRBV3-1 (or the pseudogene TRBV3-2) to TRBJ2-7; D might be TRBD2 (6 bases). The CDR3 is made up of 14 amino acids. Trimming shortened V by 1 base and J by 7 bases, and 14 bases separated the two germline ends. Germline V gene lookup returns CDR1 LGHDT and CDR2 YNNKEL (reference sequence).

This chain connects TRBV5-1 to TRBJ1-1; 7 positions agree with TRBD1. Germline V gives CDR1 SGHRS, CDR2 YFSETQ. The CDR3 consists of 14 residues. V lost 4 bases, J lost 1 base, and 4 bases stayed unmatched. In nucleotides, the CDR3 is TGCGCCAGCAGCCACGGGGACAGGAACACTGAAGCTTTCTTT. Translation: CASSHGDRNTEAFF.

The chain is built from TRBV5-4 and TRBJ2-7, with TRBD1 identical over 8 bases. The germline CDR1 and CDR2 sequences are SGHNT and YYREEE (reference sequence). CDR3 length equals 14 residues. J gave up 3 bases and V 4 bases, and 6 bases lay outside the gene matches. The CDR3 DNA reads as TGTGCCAGCAGCAAGGACAGGGTTCTCTACGAGCAGTACTTC. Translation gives CASSKDRVLYEQYF.

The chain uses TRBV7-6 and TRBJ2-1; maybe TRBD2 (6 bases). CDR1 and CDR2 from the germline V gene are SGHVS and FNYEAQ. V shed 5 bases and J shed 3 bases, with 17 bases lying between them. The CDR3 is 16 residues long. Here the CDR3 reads CASSPGVGAGYNEQFF. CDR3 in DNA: TGTGCCAGCAGCCCCGGTGTGGGAGCGGGCTACAATGAGCAGTTCTTC. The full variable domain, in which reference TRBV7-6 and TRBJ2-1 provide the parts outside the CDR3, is GAGVSQSPRYKVTKRGQDVALRCDPISGHVSLYWYRQALGQGPEFLTYFNYEAQQDKSGLPNDRFSAERPEGSISTLTIQRTEQRDSAMYRCASSPGVGAGYNEQFFGPGTRLTVL.

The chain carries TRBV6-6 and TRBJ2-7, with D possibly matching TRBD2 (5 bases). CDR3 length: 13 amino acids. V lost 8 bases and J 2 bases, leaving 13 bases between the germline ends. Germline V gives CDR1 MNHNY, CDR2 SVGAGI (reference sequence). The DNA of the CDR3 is TGTGCCAGCGAGGACGGAGGAACCTACGAGCAGTACTTC. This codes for CASEDGGTYEQYF.

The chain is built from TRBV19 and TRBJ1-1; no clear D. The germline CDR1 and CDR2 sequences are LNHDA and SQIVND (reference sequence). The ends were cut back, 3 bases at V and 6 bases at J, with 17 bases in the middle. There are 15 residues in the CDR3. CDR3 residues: CASSIGRGRAAEAFF. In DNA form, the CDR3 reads TGTGCCAGTAGTATTGGACGCGGCCGGGCCGCTGAAGCTTTCTTT.

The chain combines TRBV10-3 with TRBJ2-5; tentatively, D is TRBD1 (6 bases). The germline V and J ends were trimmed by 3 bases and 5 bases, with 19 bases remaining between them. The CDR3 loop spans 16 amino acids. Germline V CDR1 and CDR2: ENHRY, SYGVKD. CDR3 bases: TGTGCCATCAGTGATATAGGGACAAGCAGGGAGGAGACCCAGTACTTC. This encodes CAISDIGTSREETQYF.

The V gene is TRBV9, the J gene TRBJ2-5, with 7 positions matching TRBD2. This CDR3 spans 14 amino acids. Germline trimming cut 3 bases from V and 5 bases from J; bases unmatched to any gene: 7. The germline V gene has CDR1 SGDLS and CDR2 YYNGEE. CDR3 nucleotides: TGTGCCAGCAGCGCCGGACTAGGAGGTGAGACCCAGTACTTC. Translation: CASSAGLGGETQYF.

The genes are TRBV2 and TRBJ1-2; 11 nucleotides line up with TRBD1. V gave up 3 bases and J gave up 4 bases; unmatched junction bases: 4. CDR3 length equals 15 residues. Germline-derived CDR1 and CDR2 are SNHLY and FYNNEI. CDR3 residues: CASSERTGGGYGYTF. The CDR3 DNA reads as TGTGCCAGCAGTGAGAGGACAGGGGGCGGCTATGGCTACACCTTC.

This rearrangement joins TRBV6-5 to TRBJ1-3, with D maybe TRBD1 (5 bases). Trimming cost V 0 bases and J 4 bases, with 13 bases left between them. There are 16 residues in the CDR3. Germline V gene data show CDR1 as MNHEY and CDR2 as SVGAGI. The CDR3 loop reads CASSYSGALGGNTIYF. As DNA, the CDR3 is TGTGCCAGCAGTTACTCCGGGGCCCTGGGGGGAAACACCATATATTTT.

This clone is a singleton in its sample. In nucleotides, the CDR3 is TGTGCCAGCAGTTACCCTCGGACAGGGGGCAATGGCTACACCTTC. This encodes CASSYPRTGGNGYTF. The chain carries TRBV6-2 or TRBV6-3 and TRBJ1-2, with 11 bases lining up with TRBD1. Trimming cost V 2 bases and J 6 bases; bases outside gene matches: 5. The CDR3 is 15 residues long. Germline V CDR1 and CDR2: MNHEY, SVGEGT.

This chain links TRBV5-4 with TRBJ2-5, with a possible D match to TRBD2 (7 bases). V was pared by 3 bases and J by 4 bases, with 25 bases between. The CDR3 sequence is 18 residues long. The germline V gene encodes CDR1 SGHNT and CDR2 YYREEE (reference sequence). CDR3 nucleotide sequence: TGTGCCAGCAGCTCCTCCCGGGGGGCGGGGGCACAGGCAGAGACCCAGTACTTC. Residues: CASSSSRGAGAQAETQYF.

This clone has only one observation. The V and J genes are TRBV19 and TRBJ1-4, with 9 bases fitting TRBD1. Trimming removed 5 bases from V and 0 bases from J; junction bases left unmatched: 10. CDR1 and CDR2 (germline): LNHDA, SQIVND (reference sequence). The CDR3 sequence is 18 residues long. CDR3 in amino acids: CASSETGTGLATNEKLFF. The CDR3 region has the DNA TGTGCCAGTAGTGAAACCGGGACAGGGCTGGCAACTAATGAAAAACTGTTTTTT.

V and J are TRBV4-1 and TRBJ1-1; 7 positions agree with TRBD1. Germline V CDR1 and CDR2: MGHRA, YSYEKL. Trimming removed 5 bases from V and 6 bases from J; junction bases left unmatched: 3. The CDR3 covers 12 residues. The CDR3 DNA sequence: TGCGCCAGCAGCTACAGGGGCGCTGAAGCTTTCTTT. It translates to CASSYRGAEAFF.

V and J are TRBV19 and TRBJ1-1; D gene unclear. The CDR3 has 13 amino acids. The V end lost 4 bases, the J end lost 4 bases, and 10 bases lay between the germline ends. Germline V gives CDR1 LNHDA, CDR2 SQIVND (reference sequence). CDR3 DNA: TGTGCCAGTAGTACGGTTTATGGCACTGAAGCTTTCTTT. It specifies CASSTVYGTEAFF. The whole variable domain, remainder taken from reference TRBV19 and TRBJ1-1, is DGGITQSPKYLFRKEGQNVTLSCEQNLNHDAMYWYRQDPGQGLRLIYYSQIVNDFQKGDIAEGYSVSREKKESFPLTVTSAQKNPTAFYLCASSTVYGTEAFFGQGTRLTVV.

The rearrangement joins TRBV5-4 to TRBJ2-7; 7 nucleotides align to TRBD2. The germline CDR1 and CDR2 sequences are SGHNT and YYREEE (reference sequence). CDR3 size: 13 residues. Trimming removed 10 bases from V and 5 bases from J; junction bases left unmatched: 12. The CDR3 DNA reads TGTGCCGGGGGGAGGGCAGGGCGAGACGAGCAGTACTTC. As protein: CAGGRAGRDEQYF.

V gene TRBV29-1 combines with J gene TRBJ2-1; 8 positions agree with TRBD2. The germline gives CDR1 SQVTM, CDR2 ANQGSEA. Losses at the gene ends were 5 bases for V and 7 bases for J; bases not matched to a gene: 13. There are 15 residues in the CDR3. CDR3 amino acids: CSVSRGGGLRNEQFF. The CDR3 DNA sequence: TGCAGCGTTTCCCGAGGCGGGGGGCTAAGGAATGAGCAGTTCTTC.

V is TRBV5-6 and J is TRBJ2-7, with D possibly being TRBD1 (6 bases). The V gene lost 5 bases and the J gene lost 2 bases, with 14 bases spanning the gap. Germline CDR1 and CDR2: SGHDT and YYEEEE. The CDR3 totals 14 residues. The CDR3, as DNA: TGTGCCAGCAGGTCAACAGGGAGAACCTACGAGCAGTACTTC. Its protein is CASRSTGRTYEQYF.

The CDR3 sequence is CASSPRDRGNNEQFF. The CDR3 coding sequence is TGTGCCAGCAGCCCTCGGGACAGGGGGAACAATGAGCAGTTCTTC. The rearrangement joins TRBV4-2 to TRBJ2-1; 11 bases map to TRBD1. The J segment lost 5 bases and the V segment lost 4 bases, leaving 4 bases of the junction unmatched. Germline values: CDR1 LGHNA, CDR2 YNFKEQ. The CDR3 has 15 residues.

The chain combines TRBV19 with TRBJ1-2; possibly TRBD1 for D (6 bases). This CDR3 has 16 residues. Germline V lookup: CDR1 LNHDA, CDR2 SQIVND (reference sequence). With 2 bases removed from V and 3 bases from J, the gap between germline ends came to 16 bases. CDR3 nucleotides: TGTGCCAGTAGTATACTGTACAGGGATTCAGACTATGGCTACACCTTC. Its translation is CASSILYRDSDYGYTF. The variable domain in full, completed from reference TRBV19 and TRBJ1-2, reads DGGITQSPKYLFRKEGQNVTLSCEQNLNHDAMYWYRQDPGQGLRLIYYSQIVNDFQKGDIAEGYSVSREKKESFPLTVTSAQKNPTAFYLCASSILYRDSDYGYTFGSGTRLTVV.

CDR3 in amino acids: CASSPGEGGYTF. Written as DNA, the CDR3 is TGTGCCAGCTCACCCGGGGAAGGTGGCTACACCTTC. This sequence joins TRBV18 and TRBJ1-2; D is uncertain. CDR3 length equals 12 residues. The V and J ends lost 3 bases and 7 bases respectively, with 9 bases between them. Germline V lookup: CDR1 KGHSH, CDR2 LQKENI.

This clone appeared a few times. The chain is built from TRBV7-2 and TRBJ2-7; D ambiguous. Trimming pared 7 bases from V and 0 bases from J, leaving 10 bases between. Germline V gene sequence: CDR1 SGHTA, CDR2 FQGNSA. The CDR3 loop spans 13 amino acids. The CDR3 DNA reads TGTGCCAGCAAGCTAGGCGGCTCCTACGAGCAGTACTTC. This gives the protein CASKLGGSYEQYF.

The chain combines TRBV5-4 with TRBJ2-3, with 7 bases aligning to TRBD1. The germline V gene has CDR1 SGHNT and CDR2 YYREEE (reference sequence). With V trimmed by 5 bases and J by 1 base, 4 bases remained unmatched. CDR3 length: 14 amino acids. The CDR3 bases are TGTGCCAGCAGGGACGACAGGGGCACAGATACGCAGTATTTT. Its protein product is CASRDDRGTDTQYF.

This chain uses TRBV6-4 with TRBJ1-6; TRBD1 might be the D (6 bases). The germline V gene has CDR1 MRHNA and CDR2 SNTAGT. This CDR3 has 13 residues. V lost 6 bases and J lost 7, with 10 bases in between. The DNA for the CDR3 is TGTGCCAGCAGCGGACAGACCAATTCACCCCTCCACTTT. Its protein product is CASSGQTNSPLHF.